The 3 T cell receptor beta chains in this list originate from one sample, sequenced in a study of blood T cell repertoires in COVID-19. The method was immunoSEQ multiplex PCR; TCRdb's version includes in-frame clones alone and lacks a portion of them. The table shows fewer than 90,000 clones, with 75% to 90% occurring only once. The sample consisted of peripheral blood. These receptors were taken from a woman of 80 years or more with acute or convalescent COVID-19.

The V call is TRBV19, the J call TRBJ2-2; 10 nucleotides agree with TRBD2. The ends lost 7 bases at V and 3 bases at J; junction bases unmatched: 5. Germline values: CDR1 LNHDA, CDR2 SQIVND (reference sequence). The CDR3 is made up of 15 amino acids. The CDR3 is CASKRGGQDTGELFF. The CDR3 coding sequence is TGTGCCAGTAAGCGGGGGGGCCAGGACACCGGGGAGCTGTTTTTT.

This sequence joins TRBV6-1 and TRBJ2-7; D is unclear. This CDR3 has 13 amino acids. Trimming removed 5 bases at V and 7 bases at J, with 15 bases between. Per germline, CDR1 MNHNS and CDR2 SASEGT. The CDR3 DNA follows: TGTGCCAGCAGTTTGCCATCACCAGGTGAGCAGTACTTC. It yields the protein CASSLPSPGEQYF.

This clone was seen more than once but under ten times. V and J are TRBV18 and TRBJ2-2, with D possibly matching TRBD1 (6 bases). Germline loops: CDR1 KGHSH, CDR2 LQKENI. The CDR3 length is 15 residues. V shed 2 bases and J shed 5 bases, with 12 bases lying between them. As DNA, the CDR3 is TGTGCCAGCTCACCAACACAGGGTTTGACCGGGGAGCTGTTTTTT. Translation gives CASSPTQGLTGELFF.